The sequence of this T cell receptor (beta chain) was determined in a study of human T cells and chemical hapten exposure. The treatment here: therapeutic diphenylcyclopropenone sensitization with weekly scalp DPC. The length of the CDR3 is 15 residues. In germline, CDR1 is KGHDR, CDR2 SFDVKD. Between the trimmed V and J ends, which lost 4 bases and 7 bases, there was a span of 18 bases. Unique molecular identifiers were attached to individual cDNA molecules during library preparation. Each CDR3 protein gets one entry after TCRdb re-called the reads with MiXCR. The table records around 5,300 distinct CDR3 sequences, around 50% of them present only once.

The rearrangement links TRBV24-1 to TRBJ2-5; D gene ambiguous. The receptor was isolated from an adult with alopecia areata. Some clones in this sample may be carry-over from other donors' samples. This table probably holds off-target reads from a library built for another chain. This material consisted of whole blood, taken before DPC sensitization or 2, 6, or about 24 weeks after (not recorded which). The CDR3 loop reads CATSDPARSRGTQYF. The CDR3 nucleotides read TGTGCCACCAGTGACCCCGCCAGGTCCCGTGGGACCCAGTACTTC.